What follows are 9 T cell receptor beta chains derived from one specimen sequenced in a study of cytomegalovirus exposure and HLA in healthy donors. The PCR was carried out with 60 Vbeta primers and 13 Jbeta primers. TCRdb's copy holds only in-frame clones and misses some; the assay was immunoSEQ multiplex PCR. The sample lists 170,000 or so clones; 60% to 80% were seen once. Sequenced: PBMCs. These receptor sequences come from a woman aged 50 to 60 in good health and CMV-seropositive.

V usage is TRBV30 and J usage is TRBJ2-3; TRBD2 matches at 8 bases. Germline V gene lookup returns CDR1 GTSNPN and CDR2 SVGIG (reference sequence). There are 16 residues in the CDR3. V lost 0 bases, J lost 2 bases, and 7 bases stayed unmatched. The CDR3 sequence: CAWSVRGGLNTDTQYF. CDR3 DNA sequence: TGTGCCTGGAGTGTACGGGGGGGGCTAAACACAGATACGCAGTATTTT.

The chain has TRBV25-1 and TRBJ2-3; tentatively, D is TRBD2 (5 bases). Between the trimmed V and J ends, which lost 8 bases and 0 bases, there was a span of 12 bases. CDR3 length: 14 residues. The germline V gene has CDR1 MGHDK and CDR2 SYGVNS. The CDR3 protein is CASEERVSTDTQYF. CDR3 coding DNA: TGTGCCAGCGAGGAGAGGGTCAGCACAGATACGCAGTATTTT.

V is TRBV30 and J is TRBJ2-2; perhaps TRBD2 as D (5 bases). V was clipped by 0 bases and J by 5 bases, with 10 bases between them. In germline, CDR1 is GTSNPN, CDR2 SVGIG (reference sequence). This CDR3 has 14 amino acids. CDR3 coding DNA: TGTGCCTGGAGTGTACAGAGGAGGACCGGGGAGCTGTTTTTT. Translating gives CAWSVQRRTGELFF.

V and J are TRBV15 and TRBJ2-5; 8 nucleotides line up with TRBD2. Trimming cost V 0 bases and J 4 bases; bases outside gene matches: 7. Germline V gene lookup returns CDR1 LNHNV and CDR2 YYDKDF (reference sequence). This CDR3 is built from 16 residues. The CDR3 coding sequence is TGTGCCACCAGCAGAGATGGGGCCGGGAGGGCAGAGACCCAGTACTTC. Amino acids: CATSRDGAGRAETQYF.

V is TRBV29-1 and J is TRBJ2-1; 14 bases line up with TRBD2. Germline V CDR1 and CDR2: SQVTM, ANQGSEA. V lost 6 bases, J lost 1 base, and 2 bases stayed unmatched. This CDR3 contains 15 residues. For the CDR3, the DNA is TGCAGCGTAGGACTAGCGGGGGGTTCCTACAATGAGCAGTTCTTC. Protein: CSVGLAGGSYNEQFF.

The chain uses TRBV7-3 and TRBJ1-1; 11 bases are a match to TRBD1. The length of the CDR3 is 17 residues. The germline V gene has CDR1 SGHTA and CDR2 FQGTGA. V gave up 5 bases and J gave up 5 bases; unmatched junction bases: 13. The CDR3 protein is CASSRTDRGLSLTEAFF. Written as DNA, the CDR3 is TGTGCCAGCAGCAGGACGGACAGGGGGCTGTCGTTAACTGAAGCTTTCTTT.

The chain has TRBV7-2 and TRBJ2-3, with D perhaps matching TRBD2 (5 bases). The CDR3 extends over 12 amino acids. Germline loops: CDR1 SGHTA, CDR2 FQGNSA. Trimming removed 3 bases from V and 8 bases from J, with 9 bases in between. The CDR3 loop is CASSLDRGTQYF. As DNA, the CDR3 is TGTGCCAGCAGCTTGGACCGGGGTACGCAGTATTTT.

This clone showed up just a few times. V usage is TRBV5-1 and J usage is TRBJ2-1; 13 bases are shared with TRBD2. The ends lost 4 bases at V and 8 bases at J; junction bases unmatched: 3. This CDR3 has 14 residues. Per the germline V gene, CDR1 is SGHRS and CDR2 is YFSETQ. The CDR3 nucleotides read TGCGCCAGCAGCACACTAGCGGGGGGGCATGAGCAGTTCTTC. Its translation is CASSTLAGGHEQFF.

This clone was detected only a few times. This chain uses TRBV5-1 with TRBJ2-1; 7 bases map to TRBD2. The CDR3 has 16 residues. V lost 1 base to trimming and J lost 4 bases; unmatched junction nucleotides: 8. Per germline, CDR1 SGHRS and CDR2 YFSETQ. The DNA for the CDR3 is TGCGCCAGCAGCTTGAGCCGGGACTACCTATACAATGAGCAGTTCTTC. Protein product: CASSLSRDYLYNEQFF.